The entry that follows covers one T cell receptor beta chain sequence. Its target is unknown. Clones were sequenced by immunoSEQ multiplex PCR, and TCRdb holds only the in-frame ones, with some missing. Of approximately 98,000 clones in the sample, 80% to 95% are singletons; the top ten hold 0.5% to 0.8%. The source of the sample is a study of OX40 agonist ivuxolimab in advanced cancers. For the study at large: An agonistic human IgG2 monoclonal antibody against OX40 (CD134) was given. A history of anti-PD-1, anti-PD-L1 or anti-CTLA-4 therapy was acceptable, and approximately 41% had some.

J was trimmed by 2 bases and V by 4 bases; bases with no gene match: 7. The CDR3 is 15 residues long. Germline CDR1 and CDR2: MNHNS and SASEGT. Findings of the study overall: The study observed clonal expansion of CD4+ and CD8+ blood T cells by week 6 at 0.1 to 3.0 mg/kg. On average, CD8+ T cells showed a greater number of expanded clones than CD4+.

The chain uses TRBV6-1 and TRBJ2-7, with 8 positions matching TRBD2. The receptor was derived from an adult with an advanced solid tumor such as melanoma, head and neck, liver or kidney cancer. The sample consisted of CD4+ or CD8+ T cells sorted from blood, taken in a trial of the OX40 agonist ivuxolimab. The CDR3 DNA sequence: TGTGCCAGCAGTGCGGTAGCGGGACCCACCTACGAGCAGTACTTC. Protein sequence: CASSAVAGPTYEQYF.